This T cell receptor beta chain was sequenced for a study of T cells in Graves' hyperthyroidism and ophthalmopathy. General study findings and limits: Most clonotypes expanded in thyroid above 0.001 were likewise present in blood. Before onset, by a median of around 6.4 months, the model predicted ophthalmopathy.

Regarding this clonotype: Its antigen is still unknown.

Diagnostic assessment was based on clinical symptoms, serum thyroxine and TRAb, thyroid ultrasound and orbital computed tomography. CDR3 length: 12 residues. The V end lost 8 bases, the J end lost 4 bases, and 6 bases lay between the germline ends. Looked up from germline, CDR1 is SNHLY and CDR2 is FYNNEI. The TCR beta CDR3 regions underwent amplification using RNA transcripts as the source. A set of HTBI primers served as the primers for a first-round RT-PCR of the TCR CDR3. A single record per CDR3 protein comes from TCRdb applying MiXCR to the multiplex PCR reads. The top ten hold less than 9.5% of the sample, which has 600,000 to 700,000 distinct CDR3 sequences, about 45% seen once.

The chain has TRBV2 and TRBJ1-6; D call uncertain. This sequence originates from an adult man with Graves' disease, either hyperthyroidism or ophthalmopathy (not recorded which). Sequencing was carried out using peripheral blood or thyroid tissue (not recorded which). The CDR3 nucleotides read TGTGCCAGCCTAAGGTATAATTCACCCCTCCACTTT. This encodes CASLRYNSPLHF.